The 18 T cell receptor beta chains presented below share a single source sample, sequenced in a study of blood T cell repertoires in COVID-19. The data were produced by immunoSEQ multiplex PCR, yet TCRdb's version contains in-frame clones alone and is incomplete. The sample holds roughly 120,000 clones, about 90% seen once. The sequenced sample was peripheral blood. Receptors were obtained from a human donor in a cohort sampled during active COVID-19.

This rearrangement joins TRBV12-5 to TRBJ1-4, with 10 positions matching TRBD1. CDR3 length equals 20 residues. Germline-derived CDR1 and CDR2 are LGHNT and FRNRAP. Trimming removed 1 base from V and 6 bases from J; junction bases left unmatched: 17. CDR3 residues: CASGLDLWDRGPANDEKLFF. The DNA for the CDR3 is TGTGCTAGTGGTTTGGACCTTTGGGACAGGGGTCCCGCAAATGATGAAAAACTGTTTTTT.

CDR3 DNA sequence: TGTGCCAGCTCACCACGGGGACAGAGAAACACCGGGGAGCTGTTTTTT. It codes for CASSPRGQRNTGELFF. This chain links TRBV18 with TRBJ2-2, with 7 bases lining up with TRBD1. The germline V gene encodes CDR1 KGHSH and CDR2 LQKENI. The CDR3 sequence is 16 residues long. The V and J ends lost 1 base and 2 bases, in that order; junction bases with no gene match: 4.

In DNA, the CDR3 is TGCAGTGCGGGGGCCCAGGGAGCTTTCTTT. It codes for CSAGAQGAFF. The chain couples TRBV20-1 to TRBJ1-1, with D perhaps matching TRBD1 (6 bases). The germline V gene has CDR1 DFQATT and CDR2 SNEGSKA (reference sequence). The CDR3 has 10 residues. Trimming removed 6 bases at V and 10 bases at J, with 12 bases between.

CDR3 sequence: CASSHRDRVRETQYF. The DNA for the CDR3 is TGCGCCAGCAGCCACCGGGACAGGGTACGGGAGACCCAGTACTTC. The gene calls are TRBV5-1 and TRBJ2-5, with TRBD1 identical over 9 bases. The germline CDR1 and CDR2 sequences are SGHRS and YFSETQ. The trim removed 4 bases at V and 5 bases at J, leaving 9 bases unmatched. The CDR3 is made up of 15 amino acids.

The gene calls are TRBV5-1 and TRBJ2-1, with 8 bases that match TRBD2. The CDR3 has 15 residues. The germline V gene has CDR1 SGHRS and CDR2 YFSETQ. With 4 bases clipped from V and 3 bases from J, the junction kept 6 bases outside the gene matches. The DNA of the CDR3 is TGCGCCAGCAGCAACCGGGGGGGCCTCTACAATGAGCAGTTCTTC. This translates into CASSNRGGLYNEQFF.

The V call is TRBV11-3, the J call TRBJ2-7; 10 positions match TRBD2. This CDR3 comprises 18 residues. CDR1 and CDR2 (germline): SGHNT, YENEEA. The trim removed 1 base at V and 1 base at J, leaving 10 bases unmatched. The CDR3 reads CASSLVWRASGGSYEQYF. CDR3 bases: TGTGCCAGCAGCTTAGTTTGGAGGGCTAGCGGGGGATCCTACGAGCAGTACTTC.

The chain joins TRBV15 to TRBJ2-7, with 8 bases aligning to TRBD1. The CDR3 runs 14 residues. Germline CDR1 reads LNHNV; CDR2 reads YYDKDF (reference sequence). V lost 3 bases and J lost 6; bases outside the gene matches: 7. This chain's CDR3 is CATSRDRVVLEQYF. CDR3 bases: TGTGCCACCAGCAGGGACAGGGTAGTACTCGAGCAGTACTTC.

This clone was found once. This chain connects TRBV5-1 to TRBJ2-2; 9 positions agree with TRBD1. The CDR3 totals 15 residues. Germline CDR1 SGHRS, CDR2 YFSETQ. Unmatched junction bases numbered 5, after V lost 4 bases and J lost 4 bases. The CDR3 DNA reads TGCGCCAGCAGCATACAGGGGGCGGGCACCGGGGAGCTGTTTTTT. This translates into CASSIQGAGTGELFF.

About this clone: A read error may produce the germline difference seen at one junction end. The gene calls are TRBV7-8 and TRBJ2-7, with 10 bases matching TRBD2. There are 14 residues in the CDR3. Germline V gene lookup returns CDR1 SGHVS and CDR2 FQNEAQ. The CDR3, as DNA: TGTGCCAGCAGCCTAGCGGGAGTCCCCCCCCAGCAGTACTTC. Its protein is CASSLAGVPPQQYF.

This clone is a singleton in its sample. This rearrangement joins TRBV7-9 to TRBJ1-2, with 7 bases lining up with TRBD1. This CDR3 spans 13 amino acids. CDR1 is SEHNR, CDR2 FQNEAQ, per germline (reference sequence). V was clipped by 3 bases and J by 5 bases; unmatched bases: 3. In DNA form, the CDR3 reads TGTGCCAGCAGCTTGTCACAGGGGTATGGCTACACCTTC. This translates into CASSLSQGYGYTF.

The chain has TRBV6-4 and TRBJ2-1; weak D call: TRBD2 (7 bases). Germline V gene data show CDR1 as MRHNA and CDR2 as SNTAGT. V was pared by 7 bases and J by 7 bases, with 14 bases between. This CDR3 spans 13 amino acids. CDR3 sequence reads: CASKGGEGNEQFF. Here the CDR3 DNA reads TGTGCCAGCAAGGGGGGGGAGGGAAATGAGCAGTTCTTC.

The rearrangement joins TRBV13 to TRBJ2-5; tentative D call: TRBD2 (6 bases). The CDR3 is 13 amino acids. Per germline, CDR1 PRHDT and CDR2 FYEKMQ (reference sequence). Trimming removed 3 bases at V and 9 bases at J, with 14 bases between. The CDR3 loop is CASSLTSSLAQYF. In nucleotides, the CDR3 is TGTGCCAGCAGCTTGACTAGTTCGTTAGCCCAGTACTTC. Using reference TRBV13 and TRBJ2-5 for the parts outside the CDR3, the full variable domain is AAGVIQSPRHLIKEKRETATLKCYPIPRHDTVYWYQQGPGQDPQFLISFYEKMQSDKGSIPDRFSAQQFSDYHSELNMSSLELGDSALYFCASSLTSSLAQYFGPGTRLLVL.

V is TRBV11-3 and J is TRBJ2-2; a weak D match, TRBD1 (5 bases). Trimming shortened V by 6 bases and J by 6 bases, and 8 bases separated the two germline ends. Per the germline V gene, CDR1 is SGHNT and CDR2 is YENEEA. CDR3 length: 12 amino acids. The CDR3 sequence is CASRSGPGELFF. The CDR3 DNA sequence: TGTGCCAGCAGATCAGGGCCCGGGGAGCTGTTTTTT.

The chain combines TRBV11-3 with TRBJ2-3; TRBD2 matches 7 bases. The CDR3 runs 14 residues. The V segment lost 6 bases and the J segment 1 base; nucleotides outside the gene matches: 4. Germline assignment: CDR1 SGHNT and CDR2 YENEEA. The CDR3 protein is CASSIGGGTDTQYF. In DNA form, the CDR3 reads TGTGCCAGCAGTATTGGGGGGGGCACAGATACGCAGTATTTT.

This clone was observed once. The J gene is TRBJ2-1, the V gene TRBV11-2; TRBD2 matches 9 bases. In germline, CDR1 is SGHAT, CDR2 FQNNGV. The CDR3 sequence is 16 residues long. Germline trimming cut 5 bases from V and 6 bases from J; bases unmatched to any gene: 11. The CDR3, as DNA: TGTGCCAGCAGCCGAACCGGGACTAGCTTCCCCAATGAGCAGTTCTTC. This codes for CASSRTGTSFPNEQFF.

The gene calls are TRBV6-5 and TRBJ1-2, with D unresolved. The V end was cut by 6 bases, the J end by 8 bases, with 16 bases between. Germline CDR1 and CDR2: MNHEY and SVGAGI. This CDR3 spans 13 amino acids. The CDR3 nucleotides are TGTGCCAGCAGGATGGTGGGTCCAGGCGGCTACACCTTC. This encodes CASRMVGPGGYTF.

The rearrangement links TRBV7-8 to TRBJ1-3, with TRBD1 matching 7 bases. The junction had 10 bases not matched to a gene; V was cut back by 5 bases and J by 0 bases. CDR3 size: 17 residues. Germline CDR1 is SGHVS and CDR2 is FQNEAQ. CDR3 protein: CASSPTPGQSSGNTIYF. The CDR3 DNA sequence: TGTGCCAGCAGCCCAACCCCGGGACAGAGCTCTGGAAACACCATATATTTT. Based on the CDR3 plus reference TRBV7-8 and TRBJ1-3, the full variable domain is GAGVSQSPRYKVAKRGQDVALRCDPISGHVSLFWYQQALGQGPEFLTYFQNEAQLDKSGLPSDRFFAERPEGSVSTLKIQRTQQEDSAVYLCASSPTPGQSSGNTIYFGEGSWLTVV.

This chain uses TRBV9 with TRBJ2-1, with D maybe TRBD2 (6 bases). The CDR3 contains 13 residues. The germline V gene has CDR1 SGDLS and CDR2 YYNGEE. The V gene lost 3 bases and the J gene lost 8 bases, with 12 bases spanning the gap. The CDR3 coding sequence is TGTGCCAGCAGCGACCTAGGGGAGGATGAGCAGTTCTTC. Its translation is CASSDLGEDEQFF.